The 2 T cell receptor beta chains in this list originate from one sample, sequenced in a study of cytomegalovirus exposure and HLA in healthy donors. 60 Vbeta and 13 Jbeta primers were used in PCR. The repertoire was sequenced with immunoSEQ multiplex PCR; TCRdb's copy has only in-frame clones and lacks some. This sample has more than 140,000 clones, with roughly 85% found just once. Material for sequencing was PBMCs. These receptors originate from a male donor in good health and CMV-seronegative.

The V and J genes are TRBV5-8 and TRBJ2-1; 13 nucleotides align to TRBD2. CDR1 SGHTS and CDR2 YDEGEE come from the germline V gene. The CDR3 has 17 amino acids. The V gene end was trimmed by 6 bases and the J gene end by 6 bases; junction bases not matched to a gene: 12. CDR3 DNA: TGTGCCAGCACCTTCAGGACTAGCGGGAGACGTATCAATGAGCAGTTCTTC. Translating gives CASTFRTSGRRINEQFF.

The rearrangement links TRBV21-1 to TRBJ1-5; the table calls TRBD1, which could not be checked here. TRBV21-1 is a listed pseudogene. The CDR3 spans 15 residues. CDR3 loop: CASSKAGQGYQPQHF. The CDR3 nucleotides are TGTGCCAGCAGCAAAGCGGGACAGGGGTATCAGCCCCAGCATTTT.